The subject of this entry is one T cell receptor beta chain. The antigen remains unidentified. These data are taken from a study of cytomegalovirus exposure and HLA in healthy donors. Across the study: The 90 to 150 validation repertoires used the same platform as the roughly 670 first-cohort repertoires, a later analysis reported.

Study conclusions and caveats: Investigators reported approximately 150 TCR beta chains as tied to cytomegalovirus. Reports indicated that the classifier achieved high specificity and sensitivity in diagnosing cytomegalovirus status. The TCR clusters that emerged in the first cohort tended, a later analysis found, to co-occur in the approximately 110 validation repertoires.

Using immunoSEQ multiplex PCR, the repertoire was profiled, and TCRdb retains in-frame clones only, with some absent. The sample shows roughly 330,000 clones, around 87% of them seen only once. This clonotype was sampled from a woman under 40 in good health and CMV-seropositive. The specimen was PBMCs.

For the CDR3, the DNA is TGTGCCACCGCGGACAGGACGAACACTGAAGCTTTCTTT. Translating gives CATADRTNTEAFF. This rearrangement joins TRBV15 to TRBJ1-1; 7 positions agree with TRBD1. Germline CDR1 is LNHNV and CDR2 is YYDKDF (reference sequence). The CDR3 length is 13 residues. The trim removed 8 bases at V and 1 base at J, leaving 4 bases unmatched.